The sequence of this T cell receptor (beta chain) was determined in a study of T cells after yellow fever vaccination. This clonotype was detected many times. CDR3 size: 12 residues. Germline assignment: CDR1 SQVTM and CDR2 ANQGSEA. V was cut by 4 bases and J by 5 bases, with 11 bases left in between. 5'RACE template switching produced TCR cDNA carrying a universal primer site and UMIs. TCRdb passed the 5' RACE reads through MiXCR, listing each CDR3 protein once. The sample includes about 58,000 distinct CDR3 sequences, roughly 7.4% seen only once; the top ten take around 44%. This chain connects TRBV29-1 to TRBJ2-5; a weak D match, TRBD2 (5 bases). The sequence derives from a man between 18 and 29 years old who received the YFV17D yellow fever vaccine. The sample was CD8+ T cells sorted from PBMCs, taken on the day of the first yellow fever vaccination. The CDR3: CSVVAGGETQYF. The CDR3, as DNA: TGCAGCGTTGTAGCCGGCGGGGAGACCCAGTACTTC.